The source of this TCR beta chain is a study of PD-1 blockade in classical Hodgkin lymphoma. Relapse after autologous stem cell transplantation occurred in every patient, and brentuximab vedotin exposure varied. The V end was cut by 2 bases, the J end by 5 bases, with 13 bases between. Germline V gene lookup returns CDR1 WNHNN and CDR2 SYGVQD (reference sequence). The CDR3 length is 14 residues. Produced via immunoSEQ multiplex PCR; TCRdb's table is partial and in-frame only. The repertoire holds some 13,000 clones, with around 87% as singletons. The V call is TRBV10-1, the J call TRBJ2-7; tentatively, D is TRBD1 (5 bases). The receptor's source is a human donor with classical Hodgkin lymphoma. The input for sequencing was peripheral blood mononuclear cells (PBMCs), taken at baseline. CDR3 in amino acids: CASSEGAGMNEQYF. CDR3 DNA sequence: TGCGCCAGCAGTGAGGGGGCAGGGATGAACGAGCAGTACTTC.